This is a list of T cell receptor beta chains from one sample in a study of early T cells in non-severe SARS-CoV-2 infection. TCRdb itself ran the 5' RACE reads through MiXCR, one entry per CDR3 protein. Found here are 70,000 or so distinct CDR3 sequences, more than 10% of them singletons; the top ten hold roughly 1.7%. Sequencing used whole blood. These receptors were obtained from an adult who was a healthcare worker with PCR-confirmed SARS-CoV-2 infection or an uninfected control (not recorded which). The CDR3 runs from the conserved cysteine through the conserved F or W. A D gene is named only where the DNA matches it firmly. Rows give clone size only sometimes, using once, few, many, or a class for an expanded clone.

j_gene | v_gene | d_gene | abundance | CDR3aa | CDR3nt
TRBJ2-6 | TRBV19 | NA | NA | CAIRDSEGLSGANVLTF | TGTGCCATAAGAGACTCGGAGGGTCTCTCTGGGGCCAACGTCCTGACTTTC
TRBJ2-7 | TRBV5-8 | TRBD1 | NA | CASSPSGTGSLPRHATIYEQYF | TGTGCCAGCAGCCCCTCGGGGACAGGCTCTCTTCCACGTCACGCCACTATCTACGAGCAGTACTTC
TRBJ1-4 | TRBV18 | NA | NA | CASSPDREKLFF | TGTGCCAGCTCACCTGACCGTGAAAAACTGTTTTTT
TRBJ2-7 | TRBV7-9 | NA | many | CASSLSSEQYF | TGTGCCAGCAGCTTAAGCAGCGAGCAGTACTTC
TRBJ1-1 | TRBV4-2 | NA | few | CASSQKIGVIAEAFF | TGTGCCAGCAGCCAGAAGATAGGGGTGATCGCTGAAGCTTTCTTT
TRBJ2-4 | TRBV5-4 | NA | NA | CASSVDGTLAKNIQYF | TGTGCCAGCAGCGTCGACGGTACACTAGCCAAAAACATTCAGTACTTC
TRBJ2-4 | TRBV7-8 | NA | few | CASSANDREGIQYF | TGTGCCAGCAGCGCAAACGACAGGGAGGGCATTCAGTACTTC
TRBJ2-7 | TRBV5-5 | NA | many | CASSLTDSYEQYF | TGTGCCAGCAGCTTGACTGACTCCTACGAGCAGTACTTC
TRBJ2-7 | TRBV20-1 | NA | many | CSASSGPLYEQYF | TGCAGTGCCAGCAGCGGGCCCCTCTACGAGCAGTACTTC
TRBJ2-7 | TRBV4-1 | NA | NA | CASSQDRGSQYEQYF | TGCGCCAGCAGCCAAGACCGGGGCAGCCAGTACGAGCAGTACTTC
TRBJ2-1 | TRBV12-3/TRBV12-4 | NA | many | CASSQSGNEQFF | TGTGCCAGCAGTCAATCTGGCAATGAGCAGTTCTTC
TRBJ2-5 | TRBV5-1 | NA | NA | CASSWRGETQYF | TGCGCCAGCAGCTGGAGGGGCGAGACCCAGTACTTC
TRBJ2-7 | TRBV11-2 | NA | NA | CASSLDTSEQYF | TGTGCCAGCAGCTTGGACACCTCCGAGCAGTACTTC
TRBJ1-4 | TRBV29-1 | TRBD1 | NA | CSVAGGPGEKLFF | TGCAGCGTTGCAGGGGGGCCGGGTGAAAAACTGTTTTTT
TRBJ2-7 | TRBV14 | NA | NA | CASSLGSARHEQYF | TGTGCCAGCAGCCTGGGGTCAGCACGCCACGAGCAGTACTTC
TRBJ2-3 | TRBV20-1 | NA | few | CSARRDSRTDTQYF | TGCAGTGCTAGGCGGGACAGCCGCACAGATACGCAGTATTTT
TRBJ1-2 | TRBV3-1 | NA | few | CASSQDLGRPYGYTF | TGTGCCAGCAGCCAAGATCTGGGCAGGCCTTATGGCTACACCTTC
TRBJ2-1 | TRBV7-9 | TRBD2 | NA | CASSSPAGRYNEQFF | TGTGCCAGCAGCTCACCGGCCGGGAGGTACAATGAGCAGTTCTTC
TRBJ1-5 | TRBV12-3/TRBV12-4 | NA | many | CASSLGRDQPQHF | TGTGCCAGCAGTTTGGGCCGTGATCAGCCCCAGCATTTT
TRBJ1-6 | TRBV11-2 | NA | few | CASSRVAATPLHF | TGTGCCAGCAGCCGCGTGGCAGCGACACCCCTCCACTTT
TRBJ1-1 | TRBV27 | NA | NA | CAPPGAENTEAFF | TGTGCCCCCCCGGGTGCGGAGAACACTGAAGCTTTCTTT
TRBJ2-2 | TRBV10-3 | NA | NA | CAISESGQANTGELFF | TGTGCCATCAGTGAGTCTGGGCAGGCGAACACCGGGGAGCTGTTTTTT
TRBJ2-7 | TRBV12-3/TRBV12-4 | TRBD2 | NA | CASARGLAGDEQYF | TGTGCCAGCGCTAGGGGACTAGCGGGGGATGAGCAGTACTTC
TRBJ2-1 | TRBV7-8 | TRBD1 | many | CASSPDRGIFDEQFF | TGTGCCAGCAGCCCGGACAGGGGAATTTTTGATGAGCAGTTCTTC
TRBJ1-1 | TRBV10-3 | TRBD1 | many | CAISLGTGMNTEAFF | TGTGCCATCAGCCTCGGGACAGGGATGAACACTGAAGCTTTCTTT
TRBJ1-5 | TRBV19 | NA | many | CASSIGQNSNQPQHF | TGTGCCAGTAGTATAGGACAGAATAGCAATCAGCCCCAGCATTTT
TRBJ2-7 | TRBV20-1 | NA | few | CSARTGGHEQYF | TGCAGTGCTAGGACGGGGGGCCACGAGCAGTACTTC
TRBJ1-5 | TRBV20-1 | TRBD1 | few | CSAKPTGALSQPQHF | TGCAGTGCAAAACCGACAGGGGCCTTGAGTCAGCCCCAGCATTTT
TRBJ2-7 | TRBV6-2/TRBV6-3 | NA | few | CASSYDAESYEQYF | TGTGCCAGCAGTTACGACGCGGAGTCCTACGAGCAGTACTTC
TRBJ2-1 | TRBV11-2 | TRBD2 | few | CASSTTSGDRYEQFF | TGTGCCAGCAGCACTACTAGCGGGGATCGTTACGAGCAGTTCTTC
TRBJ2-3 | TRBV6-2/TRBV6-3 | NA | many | CASSYRDSTDTQYF | TGTGCCAGCAGTTACCGGGACAGCACAGATACGCAGTATTTT
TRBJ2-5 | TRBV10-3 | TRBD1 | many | CAIGPTGSETQYF | TGTGCCATCGGCCCGACAGGGAGCGAGACCCAGTACTTC
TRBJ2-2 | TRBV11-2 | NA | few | CASSLAIRGPGELFF | TGTGCCAGCAGCCTAGCCATTCGGGGGCCCGGGGAGCTGTTTTTT
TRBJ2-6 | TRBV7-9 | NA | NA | CASSPRGQTSGANVLTF | TGTGCCAGCAGCCCCCGGGGCCAGACCTCTGGGGCCAACGTCCTGACTTTC
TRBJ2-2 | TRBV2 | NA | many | CASSVTRGAGELFF | TGTGCCAGCAGTGTCACCCGGGGAGCTGGGGAGCTGTTTTTT
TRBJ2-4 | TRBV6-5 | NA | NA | CASGRLGKNIQYF | TGTGCCAGCGGAAGGCTAGGCAAAAACATTCAGTACTTC
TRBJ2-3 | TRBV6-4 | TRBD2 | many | CASALAAQDTQYF | TGTGCCAGCGCGCTAGCGGCGCAAGATACGCAGTATTTT
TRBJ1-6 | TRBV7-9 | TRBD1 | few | CASSADRVRGNSPLHF | TGTGCCAGCAGCGCCGACAGGGTTCGGGGGAATTCACCCCTCCACTTT
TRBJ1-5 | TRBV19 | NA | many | CASSIKGDQPQHF | TGTGCCAGTAGTATTAAAGGGGATCAGCCCCAGCATTTT
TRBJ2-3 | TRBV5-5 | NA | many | CASSLGSRPTDTQYF | TGTGCCAGCAGCTTGGGGTCACGGCCGACAGATACGCAGTATTTT
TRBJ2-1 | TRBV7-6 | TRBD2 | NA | CASRPLGTSGLRGSYNEQFF | TGTGCCAGCAGACCCTTGGGGACTAGCGGGCTCCGGGGCTCCTACAATGAGCAGTTCTTC